Below are 31 T cell receptor beta chains sequenced from a single sample in a study of T cells in Graves' hyperthyroidism and ophthalmopathy. TCR beta CDR3 regions were amplified from RNA. TCR CDR3 underwent first-round RT-PCR with the HTBI primer set. TCRdb independently ran MiXCR on the multiplex PCR reads; one entry per CDR3 protein. The data contain 300,000 to 450,000 distinct CDR3 sequences, 14% of them singletons. The specimen sequenced was blood. The receptors shown here come from a woman in her fifties or sixties with Graves' hyperthyroidism.

There are many counts of this clonotype. The chain is built from TRBV11-3 and TRBJ2-7, with 15 bases fitting TRBD2. Germline trimming cut 4 bases from V and 4 bases from J; bases unmatched to any gene: 5. From germline, CDR1 is SGHNT and CDR2 YENEEA. This CDR3 comprises 16 residues. The CDR3 region has the DNA TGTGCCAGCAGCTCAATCGGACTAGCGGGAGGGTACGAGCAGTACTTC. Protein sequence: CASSSIGLAGGYEQYF. Complete variable domain (other parts from reference TRBV11-3 and TRBJ2-7): EAGVVQSPRYKIIEKKQPVAFWCNPISGHNTLYWYLQNLGQGPELLIRYENEEAVDDSQLPKDRFSAERLKGVDSTLKIQPAELGDSAVYLCASSSIGLAGGYEQYFGPGTRLTVT.

There are many counts of this clonotype. The rearrangement joins TRBV3-1 to TRBJ1-1, with D possibly being TRBD1 (5 bases). The V gene lost 6 bases and the J gene lost 1 base, with 6 bases spanning the gap. The germline gives CDR1 LGHDT, CDR2 YNNKEL (reference sequence). The CDR3 loop spans 12 amino acids. The CDR3 DNA sequence: TGTGCCAGCAGTACAGGGAACACTGAAGCTTTCTTT. It codes for CASSTGNTEAFF.

This clonotype was seen ten or more times. This chain joins TRBV20-1 and TRBJ2-1; a weak D match, TRBD2 (6 bases). CDR1 and CDR2 from the germline V gene are DFQATT and SNEGSKA (reference sequence). The CDR3 contains 15 residues. V was shortened by 1 base and J by 2 bases, with 12 bases between the two germline ends. DNA of the CDR3: TGCAGTGCTAGAGCCCCTAGCGAGCCCTACAATGAGCAGTTCTTC. It translates to CSARAPSEPYNEQFF.

The J gene is TRBJ2-7, the V gene TRBV12-3 or TRBV12-4; the D gene is possibly TRBD1 (6 bases). Trimming took 6 bases from V and 4 from J, leaving 10 bases between them. This CDR3 has 12 residues. The CDR3 DNA reads as TGTGCCAGCAGGGACACAGGGTACGAGCAGTACTTC. Its protein is CASRDTGYEQYF.

This sequence joins TRBV5-1 and TRBJ2-7; 9 nucleotides line up with TRBD2. The CDR3 has 16 residues. With 6 bases clipped from V and 4 bases from J, the junction kept 14 bases outside the gene matches. CDR1 and CDR2 from the germline V gene are SGHRS and YFSETQ. CDR3 coding DNA: TGCGCCAGCACCCTCGCTCCTAGCGGGAAAGCGTACGAGCAGTACTTC. Its translation is CASTLAPSGKAYEQYF.

The rearrangement uses TRBV27 and TRBJ2-7; TRBD1 or TRBD2 may be the D gene (5 bases each). The CDR3 covers 12 residues. The V gene lost 6 bases and the J gene lost 6 bases, with 12 bases spanning the gap. CDR1 MNHEY and CDR2 SMNVEV come from the germline V gene (reference sequence). CDR3 residues: CASSGSGTEQYF. CDR3 coding DNA: TGTGCCAGCAGCGGTTCCGGGACCGAGCAGTACTTC.

The rearrangement joins TRBV27 to TRBJ1-1; D call uncertain. There are 11 residues in the CDR3. The germline V and J ends were trimmed by 10 bases and 8 bases, with 14 bases remaining between them. The germline V gene has CDR1 MNHEY and CDR2 SMNVEV (reference sequence). CDR3 loop: CATRASGEAFF. CDR3 DNA: TGTGCCACCCGGGCCTCCGGGGAAGCTTTCTTT.

To note about this clonotype: This could be a read error, since a much larger clone is one nucleotide away. The rearrangement links TRBV7-8 to TRBJ1-1, with D tentatively TRBD1 (6 bases). Trimming removed 6 bases from V and 1 base from J, with 18 bases in between. The CDR3 is 16 residues long. CDR1 and CDR2 from the germline V gene are SGHVS and FQNEAQ. CDR3 loop: CASRPGGQLTNTEAFF. The CDR3 DNA reads TGTGCCAGCAGACCCGGAGGACAGCTCACGAACACTGAAGCTTTCTTT.

This clonotype was seen many times. The chain has TRBV7-9 and TRBJ2-3; 7 bases line up with TRBD2. Losses at the gene ends were 8 bases for V and 0 bases for J; bases not matched to a gene: 14. The V gene's germline CDR1 is SEHNR and CDR2 FQNEAQ (reference sequence). The CDR3 is 17 amino acids. CDR3: CASLPRGLAASTDTQYF. The DNA for the CDR3 is TGTGCCAGCCTACCCCGGGGTCTAGCGGCTAGCACAGATACGCAGTATTTT.

At least ten counts were recorded for this clonotype. J is TRBJ2-7 and V is TRBV28; D may match TRBD1 or TRBD2 (5 bases each). Trimming left V 6 bases short and J 8 bases short, with 8 bases between. CDR1 and CDR2 (germline): MDHEN, SYDVKM. The CDR3 sequence is 10 residues long. The CDR3 DNA sequence: TGTGCCAGCAGAGGGACCCAGCAGTACTTC. It encodes CASRGTQQYF.

This clonotype occurred many times. This sequence joins TRBV28 and TRBJ2-7; 7 bases map to TRBD2. Germline assignment: CDR1 MDHEN and CDR2 SYDVKM. Trimming removed 3 bases from V and 3 bases from J; junction bases left unmatched: 5. The CDR3 contains 14 residues. The CDR3 loop reads CASSFGLADYEQYF. The CDR3 DNA reads as TGTGCCAGCAGTTTTGGCCTAGCGGACTACGAGCAGTACTTC.

This clonotype was recorded at least ten times. The chain joins TRBV3-1 to TRBJ1-1; D ambiguous. V lost 2 bases and J lost 3, with 4 bases in between. Per the germline V gene, CDR1 is LGHDT and CDR2 is YNNKEL (reference sequence). The length of the CDR3 is 12 residues. The CDR3 DNA is TGTGCCAGCAGCCAATTTGACACTGAAGCTTTCTTT. Translation gives CASSQFDTEAFF.

This clonotype was seen many times. The rearrangement joins TRBV11-3 to TRBJ2-2; D gene unclear. Germline CDR1 and CDR2: SGHNT and YENEEA. Trimming stripped 4 bases from V and 6 bases from J, with 3 bases between. The CDR3 is 11 residues long. CDR3: CASSSPGELFF. In DNA form, the CDR3 reads TGTGCCAGCAGCTCCCCCGGGGAGCTGTTTTTT.

Many counts were recorded for this clonotype. DNA for the CDR3: TGTGCCAGCAGTCGGGGACAGGGTGGCTACACCTTC. Its translation is CASSRGQGGYTF. The J gene is TRBJ1-2, the V gene TRBV27; TRBD1 agrees at 9 bases. V dropped 5 bases and J dropped 7; count of bases not matched to a gene: 2. The CDR3 is 12 amino acids. CDR1 and CDR2 from the germline V gene are MNHEY and SMNVEV (reference sequence).

At least ten counts were recorded for this clonotype. The V gene is TRBV13, the J gene TRBJ1-3; D call uncertain. Germline CDR1 and CDR2: PRHDT and FYEKMQ (reference sequence). The length of the CDR3 is 16 residues. The V gene lost 0 bases and the J gene lost 2 bases, with 11 bases spanning the gap. CDR3 bases: TGTGCCAGCAGCTTAGGTCTCGGCGGGACTGGAAACACCATATATTTT. Amino acid sequence: CASSLGLGGTGNTIYF.

This clonotype has more than one count but fewer than ten. A single base separates this from a much larger clone, so it may be a read error. The rearrangement links TRBV24-1 to TRBJ2-1, with 9 nucleotides matching TRBD2. Germline CDR1 is KGHDR and CDR2 is SFDVKD. This CDR3 is built from 18 residues. The CDR3 DNA sequence: TGTGCCACCAGTGATTTGCGCACCCCGGGACTAGCAGACAATGGGCAGTTCTTC. Its protein product is CATSDLRTPGLADNGQFF.

V and J are TRBV5-1 and TRBJ2-7; the match to TRBD2 covers 10 bases. V shed 3 bases, J shed 0 bases, and the junction held 6 bases outside the gene matches. Germline-derived CDR1 and CDR2 are SGHRS and YFSETQ. CDR3 size: 16 residues. The CDR3 loop is CASSSPTSGVSYEQYF. CDR3 coding DNA: TGCGCCAGCAGCTCGCCCACTAGCGGGGTCTCCTACGAGCAGTACTTC.

Points on this clonotype: A single base separates this from a much larger clone, so it may be a read error. The chain is built from TRBV30 and TRBJ2-1; TRBD1 is a possible D gene (5 bases). CDR1 is GTSNPN, CDR2 SVGIG, per germline (reference sequence). Trimming cost V 1 base and J 12 bases, with 10 bases left between them. The CDR3 loop spans 11 amino acids. DNA for the CDR3: TGTGCCTGGAGTGAGGGGAACGGGCAGTTCTTC. Amino acids: CAWSEGNGQFF.

The chain recombines TRBV7-6 with TRBJ2-1, with TRBD2 matching 10 bases. The ends lost 3 bases at V and 0 bases at J; junction bases unmatched: 8. Germline assignment: CDR1 SGHVS and CDR2 FNYEAQ. This CDR3 comprises 18 residues. This CDR3 is CASSFSWTSGSSYNEQFF. In DNA, the CDR3 is TGTGCCAGCAGCTTCTCCTGGACTAGCGGAAGCTCCTACAATGAGCAGTTCTTC.

This chain connects TRBV11-3 to TRBJ2-1; 16 bases agree with TRBD2. In germline, CDR1 is SGHNT, CDR2 YENEEA. This CDR3 comprises 18 residues. V shed 5 bases and J 9 bases; nucleotides not matched to a gene: 13. CDR3 protein: CASSRGPGLAGGPGEQFF. DNA of the CDR3: TGTGCCAGCAGCAGGGGGCCGGGACTAGCGGGAGGGCCGGGTGAGCAGTTCTTC.

This clonotype appeared many times. This chain connects TRBV10-3 to TRBJ1-2; D is uncertain. Trimming shortened V by 11 bases and J by 6 bases, and 13 bases separated the two germline ends. The V gene's germline CDR1 is ENHRY and CDR2 SYGVKD. The CDR3 totals 11 residues. CDR3 in DNA: TGTGCCGCCACGGAGCGGGATGGCTACACCTTC. Protein product: CAATERDGYTF.

This clonotype was recorded many times. The gene calls are TRBV7-9 and TRBJ2-1; 14 positions agree with TRBD2. The germline CDR1 and CDR2 sequences are SEHNR and FQNEAQ (reference sequence). V was pared by 4 bases and J by 8 bases, with 7 bases of the junction left unmatched. The CDR3 length is 16 residues. This CDR3 is CASSSATSGRAYEQFF. The CDR3 DNA reads TGTGCCAGCAGCTCCGCGACTAGCGGGAGGGCCTATGAGCAGTTCTTC.

This clonotype came up a few times. The V gene is TRBV12-3 or TRBV12-4, the J gene TRBJ2-4; D possibly corresponds to TRBD1 (6 bases). This CDR3 has 15 amino acids. Trimming left V 6 bases short and J 1 base short, with 13 bases between. Written as DNA, the CDR3 is TGTGCCAGCAGATGGACAGCCCAGGCCAAAAACATTCAGTACTTC. Its translation is CASRWTAQAKNIQYF.

This clonotype was detected ten times or more. This chain joins TRBV11-2 and TRBJ2-7; 9 bases map to TRBD1. V lost 3 bases and J lost 5; bases outside the gene matches: 5. CDR1 is SGHAT and CDR2 is FQNNGV in the germline V gene. The CDR3 totals 14 residues. CDR3 amino acids: CASSFRDRVHEQYF. The CDR3 DNA reads as TGTGCCAGCAGCTTCCGGGACAGGGTCCACGAGCAGTACTTC.

This clonotype was observed at least ten times. The chain's CDR3 is CSVVATSQQYF. The CDR3 DNA reads as TGCAGCGTTGTAGCGACTAGCCAGCAGTACTTC. The chain carries TRBV29-1 and TRBJ2-7; 7 bases align to TRBD2. The CDR3 sequence is 11 residues long. The trim removed 4 bases at V and 8 bases at J, leaving 5 bases unmatched. The germline V gene encodes CDR1 SQVTM and CDR2 ANQGSEA.

This clonotype was detected ten times or more. The chain combines TRBV2 with TRBJ1-1; no reliable D call. Germline assignment: CDR1 SNHLY and CDR2 FYNNEI. The V gene lost 6 bases and the J gene lost 0 bases, with 11 bases spanning the gap. This CDR3 comprises 14 residues. The CDR3 reads CASSSTVMNTEAFF. For the CDR3, the DNA is TGTGCCAGCAGCTCTACAGTAATGAACACTGAAGCTTTCTTT.

There are many counts of this clonotype. This chain connects TRBV7-2 to TRBJ1-1; D not resolved. The germline V gene encodes CDR1 SGHTA and CDR2 FQGNSA. The V end lost 5 bases, the J end lost 1 base, and 11 bases lay between the germline ends. The CDR3 runs to 14 residues. CDR3 DNA: TGTGCCAGCAGCCCCTGGGAAAGGAACACTGAAGCTTTCTTT. It encodes CASSPWERNTEAFF.

The CDR3 coding sequence is TGTGCCAGCAGCCTAACCGGGACAGCCAAATACGAGCAGTACTTC. The encoded protein is CASSLTGTAKYEQYF. This sequence joins TRBV11-2 and TRBJ2-7, with 7 bases matching TRBD1. V dropped 5 bases and J dropped 4; count of bases not matched to a gene: 11. The CDR3 length is 15 residues. CDR1 SGHAT and CDR2 FQNNGV come from the germline V gene.

The chain combines TRBV20-1 with TRBJ1-5; no reliable D call. The CDR3 spans 14 residues. The germline V and J ends were trimmed by 6 bases and 0 bases, with 12 bases remaining between them. The germline V gene encodes CDR1 DFQATT and CDR2 SNEGSKA (reference sequence). The CDR3 DNA follows: TGCAGTGCCAACTTACTAGATAGCAATCAGCCCCAGCATTTT. Its protein is CSANLLDSNQPQHF.

There are many counts of this clonotype. This chain joins TRBV12-3 or TRBV12-4 and TRBJ1-4; 11 positions agree with TRBD1. The CDR3 length is 14 residues. The V segment lost 7 bases and the J segment 7 bases; nucleotides outside the gene matches: 5. Here the CDR3 DNA reads TGTGCCAGCAAACCCGGGACAGGGGGTGAAAAACTGTTTTTT. This gives the protein CASKPGTGGEKLFF.

The chain is built from TRBV19 and TRBJ1-2; no definite D call. V gave up 6 bases and J gave up 1 base, with 15 bases separating them. The CDR3 length is 15 residues. The germline V gene has CDR1 LNHDA and CDR2 SQIVND (reference sequence). CDR3 coding DNA: TGTGCCAGTAGGGACTGGACCGGACTTAACTATGGCTACACCTTC. It translates to CASRDWTGLNYGYTF.